The source of this T cell receptor beta chain is a study of identical twins listed by TCRdb under 2016. As for the study more broadly: TCR alpha and beta repertoires from monozygotic twins, unrelated adults of various ages and cord blood were deep-sequenced to test whether fetal clonotypes persist. To rule out contamination, replicate twin experiments were performed at different times with different library preparation protocols.

V lost 1 base and J lost 10 bases, and the count of bases not matched to a germline gene is 2. From the cysteine through the phenylalanine, the CDR3 covers 14 amino acids. Left in the record is the CDR3 DNA by itself, 42 bases read in frame from the first base. Results and caveats for the whole study, not just this receptor: Because the same donors could not be followed over many years, the conclusions depended on cross-sectional statistical analysis. Zero-insertion analyses could be partly confounded by invariant T cells such as MAIT and iNKT, although diverse VJ usage argued against such confounding for most clonotypes. Out-of-frame TCR alpha sharing in monozygotic twins was systematically underestimated by recombination models, whereas sharing between unrelated individuals was in agreement with the recombination models. Out-of-frame TCR alpha sequences shared between twins showed an excess of low generation-probability sequences compared with coincidental sharing between unrelated individuals. The excess sharing between twins in beta out-of-frame sequences was weaker because fewer shared sequences reduced the signal-to-noise ratio. Fewer insertions were carried by abundant cord blood beta clonotypes; a weaker similar trend was observed in young adult naive repertoires, while no such trend was observed in memory repertoires.

Library construction relied on 5' RACE. Sequencing instrument: Illumina HiSeq 2000. Template switching introduced a universal primer binding site; the final cDNA contained a unique molecular identifier, enabling accurate counting of TCR cDNA molecules. Specific primers in the conserved constant-segment region were used to synthesize first-strand cDNA for the TCR alpha and beta chains. To control for contamination, each cDNA library was double barcoded with a SMART-Mk sample barcode plus Illumina barcodes. TruSeq adapter sequences, together with Illumina sample barcodes, were added in two successive PCR steps. The TCR alpha and beta cDNA libraries were sequenced on the Illumina HiSeq platform using custom primers. The published analysis was carried out like this. Raw reads were processed with MiGEC to extract unique molecular identifiers, and MiXCR was used to determine CDR3 positions. For each individual, recombination models were inferred using an EM algorithm with the repgenHMM and IGoR tools. Shared clonotype analysis was performed with the tcR package in R, normalizing sharing by the product of cloneset sizes. Out-of-frame nonproductive sequences were analyzed to study raw recombination free of thymic and clonal selection effects. TCRdb reworked the public reads: Q25 trimming with fastp, MiXCR clone assembly, productive beta chains retained. Identical CDR3 protein sequences are pooled into one entry, listed with their most common genes and DNA. The V and J calls and clone size are TCRdb's, not the authors'. Counted in this sample were 600,000 to 800,000 distinct CDR3 sequences; around 20% of them appeared once. The top ten clonotypes cover 4% to 4.5% of the sample.

This clonotype was seen more than once but under ten times. Its cognate antigen has yet to be identified. The input lacks base qualities; no much larger clone sits a single base away. Every donor was a healthy Caucasian. Three pairs of female monozygotic twins, all aged roughly 18 to 29 years, made up the twin cohort. Peripheral blood mononuclear cells were used as the source from which RNA for TCR libraries was isolated. This sample was also put to use in a study of T cells expressing NK-cell markers. Taken from the second paper: TCR beta-chain repertoires were profiled in sorted CD3+CD56+NKG2C+, CD3+CD56+NKG2C- and CD3+CD56-NKG2C+ T-cell subsets from several donors. Among the eight sequenced donors, seven were HCMV-seropositive and one was HCMV-seronegative. To restrict sorting to alphabetaTCR-expressing T cells, an anti-gammadeltaTCR antibody was added in several experiments. In six donors, the dominant CD3+CD56+NKG2C+ clonotypes ranked among the top 10 CD8+ clonotypes, making up roughly 1.0-8% of CD8+ T cells. Those dominant clonotypes were again the most abundant among CD3+CD56-NKG2C+ cells in a handful of donors, at about 28.3-60.1%. Whether the expanded NKG2C-expressing T cell clones were specific for HCMV antigens remained unclear. The study sequenced eight donors, all healthy volunteers chosen at random: three men and five women. HCMV serostatus was determined by detecting HCMV-specific IgG in serum with a commercial ELISA kit. For roughly six donors, bulk peripheral blood T-cell repertoires were additionally sequenced from unsorted PBMC. MIGEC was used to demultiplex reads and group the reads by UMI, and MiTCR was used to assemble and quantify clonotypes. To exclude erroneous sequences, any TCR cDNA sequence not supported by at least two reads was discarded. The tcR package was used for downstream repertoire analysis, and clonotypes were matched across fractions by CDR3 nucleotide sequence plus V segment. VDJmatch was used to annotate antigen specificity against VDJdb, with one amino acid substitution in CDR3 permitted.

The sequencing sample was made of PBMCs. The source is a woman between 18 and 29 years old in good health. The chain joins TRBV12-3 or TRBV12-4 to TRBJ1-6, with 9 bases matching TRBD1. The CDR3 loop reads CASSLGTGASPLHF. The DNA is TGTGCCAGCAGTTTAGGGACAGGGGCCTCACCCCTCCACTTT.